This T cell receptor (beta chain) comes out of a study of siplizumab effects on memory and regulatory T cells (dated by TCRdb to between 2018 and 2021). General notes on the study: The study examined how the anti-CD2 antibody siplizumab affects alloreactive T-cell subsets in allogeneic mixed lymphocyte reactions built from human PBMCs. Points the paper makes about the study in general: Unstimulated naive T cells appeared to be more diverse than memory T cells, and naive cells seemed to make a substantial contribution to the alloresponse. The suppressive function of proliferating Tregs from siplizumab cultures was not functionally confirmed. Among mappable alloreactive CD4+ clones, an average Treg-derived fraction of roughly 71% was observed with siplizumab, compared with approximately 30% in control reactions. For roughly 80-96% of proliferating CD4+ or CD8+ clones, no naive or memory phenotype could be assigned. Because sequences below about 10^-5 frequency were poorly captured, only a minor fraction of alloreactive clones could be mapped to unstimulated subsets. Siplizumab significantly lowered the cumulative frequency of alloreactive sequences that could be traced to unstimulated CD4+ memory T cells.

The CDR3 sequence holds 14 residues, the cysteine and phenylalanine included. Kept here is only the CDR3 DNA, which spans 42 bases and is read in frame from base 1. The CDR1 and CDR2 encoded by the germline V gene are MNHEY and SVGAGI. Trimming takes 0 bases from V and 6 bases from J, and the germline ends sit 9 bases apart. Comments on this clone: It lacks a known antigen. No per-base quality is available; no much larger clone lies one base away.

Libraries were prepared through the immunoSEQ multiplex PCR assay. Around 10^5 TCR templates per sample were assayed by the deep sequencing platform. Genomic DNA extracted from sorted T cells was the material used for TCRbeta CDR3 sequencing. Concerning the study's data processing: The R programming language was used for clonal analysis of TCRbeta CDR3 data. Unstimulated samples were compared with post-reaction CFSE-low samples to define alloreactive CD4+ and CD8+ clones. Alloreactive CD4+ clones were assigned to regulatory or non-regulatory origin by matching sequences to sorted unstimulated Treg and non-Treg repertoires. TCRdb obtained this table from immuneACCESS and retained in-frame rearrangements with V and J assigned. These tables miss some clones; where compared with another copy, unresolved V genes account for less than half of the shortfall, and the remainder is unexplained. V and J calls and clone size are those listed in that table; D and trimming were worked out from the DNA. Within this sample are roughly 100,000 clones, with roughly 96% of them counted one time only. The biggest ten clones account for 0.031% of the sample.

Additional sequencing covered unstimulated subsets from a few donor pairs, namely CD8+ effector memory, CD4+ naive, CD8+ TEMRA, CD4+ memory and CD8+ naive. TCRbeta CDR3 sequencing was performed on sorted unstimulated T cells and on proliferating T cells recovered from mixed lymphocyte reactions. Fresh whole blood from ten HLA-typed healthy donors was used as the source from which PBMCs were isolated. This sequence originates from a human donor in good health. What was sequenced was naive CD4+ T cells sorted from blood. Reading the label with the study, this specimen's cell subset or site is: unstimulated naive T cells. The V and J genes are TRBV6-5 and TRBJ2-1; TRBD2 is a possible D gene, resting on 6 matching bases. The bases are TGTGCCAGCAGTTACTCGAAGACTAGCAATGAGCAGTTCTTC. Its translation is CASSYSKTSNEQFF.